This T cell receptor beta chain emerged from a study of identical twins. Whole-study findings and limits: Beta out-of-frame sequences showed weaker excess twin sharing. Abundant cord blood beta clonotypes carried fewer insertions; memory repertoires showed none.

On this clonotype itself: Its antigen is not identified.

TCRdb passed the 5' RACE reads through MiXCR, listing each CDR3 protein once. This sample has under 900,000 distinct CDR3 sequences; 15% to 20% occur once, and the top ten carry approximately 14%. The V and J ends lost 7 bases and 3 bases respectively, with 15 bases between them. Germline V gene lookup returns CDR1 SGHRS and CDR2 YFSETQ. This CDR3 has 14 amino acids. The data were also submitted as part of a second study, on T cells expressing NK-cell markers. From that second work: Sequenced donors, eight in total, included seven who were HCMV-seropositive and one who was seronegative. One observes that, in several donors, these clonotypes were also the leading ones within the CD3+CD56-NKG2C+ fraction.

Sequencing was performed on PBMCs. The V gene is TRBV5-1, the J gene TRBJ2-3, with D perhaps TRBD1 or TRBD2 (5 bases each). This clonotype was obtained from a woman in her late teens or twenties in good health. The CDR3 is CASLDTSRTDTQYF. The CDR3 region has the DNA TGCGCCAGCTTGGACACTAGTCGAACAGATACGCAGTATTTT.